A single sample gave rise to the 20 T cell receptor beta chains below, sequenced in a study of molecular identifiers for immune sequencing clone quantification. One entry per CDR3 protein results from TCRdb running MiXCR on the PCR reads. The data contain over 600,000 distinct CDR3 sequences, 20% of them seen just once; the ten biggest clones take up around 0.9%. The sample was naive CD8+ T cells from blood, with Jurkat cell RNA spiked in. Specified subset: FACS-sorted CD8+CD4-CCR7+CD45RA+ naive T cells. These receptors all stem from a human donor in good health. Some libraries in this study had Jurkat cell RNA spiked in.

This clonotype was picked up a small number of times. J is TRBJ2-5 and V is TRBV6-5; 9 nucleotides agree with TRBD2. V dropped 4 bases and J dropped 5; count of bases not matched to a gene: 11. Germline CDR1 MNHEY, CDR2 SVGAGI. The CDR3 spans 16 residues. The CDR3 protein is CASSSSGTSRGETQYF. In DNA form, the CDR3 reads TGTGCCAGCAGTTCATCCGGGACTAGCCGTGGGGAGACCCAGTACTTC.

This clonotype showed up many times. J is TRBJ1-1 and V is TRBV19; D ambiguous. Deletions cut 4 bases from V and 5 bases from J, with 11 bases between. The CDR3 totals 13 residues. The germline CDR1 and CDR2 sequences are LNHDA and SQIVND (reference sequence). CDR3 amino acids: CASSTMGGTEAFF. In DNA, the CDR3 is TGTGCCAGTAGTACTATGGGTGGAACTGAAGCTTTCTTT.

For the CDR3, the DNA is TGTGCCAGCTCACCACGGCTTGGACAGGGGGATAATGAAAAACTGTTTTTT. It codes for CASSPRLGQGDNEKLFF. The genes are TRBV18 and TRBJ1-4; the match to TRBD1 covers 10 bases. The CDR3 covers 17 residues. The J segment lost 4 bases and the V segment lost 1 base, leaving 6 bases of the junction unmatched. The V gene's germline CDR1 is KGHSH and CDR2 LQKENI. Looking up the rest from reference TRBV18 and TRBJ1-4 gives the full variable domain: NAGVMQNPRHLVRRRGQEARLRCSPMKGHSHVYWYRQLPEEGLKFMVYLQKENIIDESGMPKERFSAEFPKEGPSILRIQQVVRGDSAAYFCASSPRLGQGDNEKLFFGSGTQLSVL.

On this clonotype itself: Since a much larger clone is just one base distant, this may be a read error. The V call is TRBV29-1, the J call TRBJ2-7; weak D call: TRBD2 (5 bases). This CDR3 has 13 amino acids. V lost 3 bases, J lost 2 bases, and 11 bases lay in between. Germline V gene sequence: CDR1 SQVTM, CDR2 ANQGSEA. The CDR3 protein is CSVEGSGTYEQYF. CDR3 nucleotide sequence: TGCAGCGTTGAGGGCAGCGGAACCTACGAGCAGTACTTC.

This clonotype came up many times. The rearrangement links TRBV20-1 to TRBJ2-2; D might be TRBD2 (5 bases). Between the trimmed V and J ends, which lost 0 bases and 1 base, there was a span of 12 bases. The CDR3 has 16 amino acids. Germline CDR1 reads DFQATT; CDR2 reads SNEGSKA (reference sequence). CDR3 amino acids: CSARDLSRENTGELFF. The CDR3, as DNA: TGCAGTGCTAGAGATTTATCGAGGGAGAACACCGGGGAGCTGTTTTTT.

This clonotype was seen many times. This chain joins TRBV12-3 or TRBV12-4 and TRBJ2-1; 7 nucleotides line up with TRBD2. The CDR3 totals 16 residues. V shed 1 base and J 4 bases; nucleotides not matched to a gene: 7. This CDR3 is CASSLDFQRGYNEQFF. CDR3 coding DNA: TGTGCCAGCAGTTTAGATTTCCAGCGGGGTTACAATGAGCAGTTCTTC.

On this clonotype itself: Possible read error: a much larger clone is one base away. This chain joins TRBV7-9 and TRBJ1-5; D is uncertain. Germline loops: CDR1 SEHNR, CDR2 FQNEAQ (reference sequence). The CDR3 totals 15 residues. CDR3 sequence (DNA): TGTGCCGGCAGCTTGGGAGGGTTGGGCGATCAGCCCCAGCATTTT. Translation: CAGSLGGLGDQPQHF.

This clonotype was detected ten times or more. The chain is built from TRBV3-1 and TRBJ2-3, with 7 bases matching TRBD1. J lost 5 bases, V lost 0 bases, and 8 bases had no gene match. The germline CDR1 and CDR2 sequences are LGHDT and YNNKEL (reference sequence). The CDR3 is 16 residues long. CDR3: CASSQEGGETIDTQYF. The CDR3 nucleotides are TGTGCCAGCAGCCAAGAAGGGGGCGAGACGATAGATACGCAGTATTTT.

On this clonotype: This may be a read error, as it is one base from a much larger clone. V and J are TRBV12-3 or TRBV12-4 and TRBJ2-2; the match to TRBD1 covers 9 bases. This CDR3 has 14 residues. The V and J ends lost 9 bases and 3 bases, in that order; junction bases with no gene match: 5. CDR3 sequence reads: CASQGQGDTGELFF. In nucleotides, the CDR3 is TGTGCCAGTCAGGGACAGGGCGACACCGGGGAGCTGTTTTTT.

This clonotype came up many times. This chain joins TRBV21-1 and TRBJ1-5. TRBV21-1 counts as a pseudogene. The CDR3 covers 18 residues. The CDR3 protein is CASSPHRAGDYSNQPQHF. The CDR3, as DNA: TGTGCCAGCAGCCCTCACAGGGCGGGAGACTATAGCAATCAGCCCCAGCATTTT.

This clonotype was picked up many times. This chain uses TRBV5-6 with TRBJ1-2; D remains ambiguous. CDR3 length equals 12 residues. Trimming stripped 2 bases from V and 3 bases from J, with 5 bases between. Germline CDR1 is SGHDT and CDR2 is YYEEEE. The CDR3 is CASSLIDYGYTF. CDR3 coding DNA: TGTGCCAGCAGCTTAATCGACTATGGCTACACCTTC.

Worth noting for this clonotype: This may be a read error: a much more frequent sequence differs by one nucleotide. The chain carries TRBV7-2 and TRBJ2-1; D might be TRBD2 (5 bases). The CDR3 length is 14 residues. Trimming cost V 5 bases and J 8 bases, with 16 bases left between them. Germline CDR1 SGHTA, CDR2 FQGNSA. CDR3 loop: CASSPDGVHDEQFF. CDR3 coding DNA: TGTGCCAGCAGCCCAGACGGGGTTCACGATGAGCAGTTCTTC. The full variable domain, completed using reference TRBV7-2 and TRBJ2-1, is GAGVSQSPSNKVTEKGKDVELRCDPISGHTALYWYRQSLGQGLEFLIYFQGNSAPDKSGLPSDRFSAERTGGSVSTLTIQRTQQEDSAVYLCASSPDGVHDEQFFGPGTRLTVL.

Remarks on this clonotype: This CDR3 fails to terminate in the conserved phenylalanine or tryptophan, so it likely reflects a read error. V and J are TRBV12-3 or TRBV12-4 and TRBJ1-1, with D unresolved. V was trimmed by 3 bases and J by 5 bases, leaving 7 bases between them. This CDR3 comprises 12 residues. The CDR3 loop is CASSLTGTEAFS. CDR3 sequence (DNA): TGTGCCAGCAGTTTGACGGGAACTGAAGCTTTCTCT.

There are many counts of this clonotype. The V gene is TRBV28, the J gene TRBJ2-3; perhaps TRBD2 as D (5 bases). Germline V gene lookup returns CDR1 MDHEN and CDR2 SYDVKM. There are 16 residues in the CDR3. Trimming cost V 5 bases and J 2 bases, with 17 bases left between them. CDR3 loop: CASSATGVKATDTQYF. The DNA for the CDR3 is TGTGCCAGCAGTGCGACCGGGGTAAAGGCCACAGATACGCAGTATTTT.

V and J are TRBV7-2 and TRBJ1-1; the D gene is possibly TRBD1 (5 bases). CDR1 is SGHTA and CDR2 is FQGNSA in the germline V gene. V lost 1 base to trimming and J lost 5 bases, with 14 bases between them. The CDR3 loop spans 15 amino acids. Written as DNA, the CDR3 is TGTGCCAGCAGCTTAGAGGACCTTGGGGGTACTGAAGCTTTCTTT. Amino acid sequence: CASSLEDLGGTEAFF.

This clonotype was seen only a few times. The CDR3 DNA reads TGCGCCAGCAGGCTTCCCGGCGATGAGCAGTTCTTC. Protein sequence: CASRLPGDEQFF. The genes are TRBV5-1 and TRBJ2-1; D is unresolved. CDR1 is SGHRS, CDR2 YFSETQ, per germline. This CDR3 has 12 amino acids. V was clipped by 5 bases and J by 8 bases, with 11 bases between them.

This clonotype was seen only a few times. The chain recombines TRBV19 with TRBJ1-2; perhaps TRBD1 as D (6 bases). Looked up from germline, CDR1 is LNHDA and CDR2 is SQIVND (reference sequence). The CDR3 has 14 amino acids. Trimming cost V 3 bases and J 4 bases, with 12 bases left between them. CDR3 in amino acids: CASSIQGHGYGYTF. DNA for the CDR3: TGTGCCAGTAGTATCCAGGGGCATGGCTATGGCTACACCTTC.

This clonotype was seen many times. This chain connects TRBV7-9 to TRBJ2-3; unclear D gene. Germline CDR1 is SEHNR and CDR2 is FQNEAQ (reference sequence). Trimming left V 4 bases short and J 1 base short, with 9 bases between. CDR3 size: 14 residues. The DNA for the CDR3 is TGTGCCAGCAGCTCTTCCCTAGGCACAGATACGCAGTATTTT. Translating it yields CASSSSLGTDTQYF.

The rearrangement joins TRBV11-3 to TRBJ2-1; 9 bases agree with TRBD2. This CDR3 has 18 residues. Germline values: CDR1 SGHNT, CDR2 YENEEA. The trim removed 5 bases at V and 8 bases at J, leaving 19 bases unmatched. The CDR3 coding sequence is TGTGCCAGCAGCCAGACTAGCGGAGTGCGTCCATATCTTCATGAGCAGTTCTTC. Translating it yields CASSQTSGVRPYLHEQFF.

This clonotype has ten or more counts. This chain joins TRBV7-9 and TRBJ2-3, with D unclear. Germline CDR1 is SEHNR and CDR2 is FQNEAQ (reference sequence). V lost 1 base and J lost 2, with 4 bases in between. The CDR3 totals 13 residues. The CDR3 bases are TGTGCCAGCAGCTTAGATCTCACAGATACGCAGTATTTT. Translation: CASSLDLTDTQYF.